This TCR beta chain was recorded in a study of T-cell reconstitution after alpha-beta-depleted transplantation in children. This sample's TCRbeta library carried unique molecular identifier barcodes. TCRdb re-derived calls from the PCR reads in MiXCR, one entry per CDR3 protein. Here the sample spans approximately 420,000 distinct CDR3 sequences, roughly 10% being singletons. This CDR3 is built from 14 residues. Germline loops: CDR1 KGHSH, CDR2 LQKENI. J lost 4 bases, V lost 6 bases, and 7 bases had no gene match. The TCR originated in a human donor who donated a stem cell graft to a child with acute myeloid leukemia. The chain has TRBV18 and TRBJ1-1, with 8 bases fitting TRBD1. The source was PBMCs from the stem cell graft donor, collected from the stem cell graft. The CDR3 protein is CASSVQGVTTEAFF. The CDR3 coding sequence is TGTGCCAGCTCCGTACAGGGGGTGACCACTGAAGCTTTCTTT.